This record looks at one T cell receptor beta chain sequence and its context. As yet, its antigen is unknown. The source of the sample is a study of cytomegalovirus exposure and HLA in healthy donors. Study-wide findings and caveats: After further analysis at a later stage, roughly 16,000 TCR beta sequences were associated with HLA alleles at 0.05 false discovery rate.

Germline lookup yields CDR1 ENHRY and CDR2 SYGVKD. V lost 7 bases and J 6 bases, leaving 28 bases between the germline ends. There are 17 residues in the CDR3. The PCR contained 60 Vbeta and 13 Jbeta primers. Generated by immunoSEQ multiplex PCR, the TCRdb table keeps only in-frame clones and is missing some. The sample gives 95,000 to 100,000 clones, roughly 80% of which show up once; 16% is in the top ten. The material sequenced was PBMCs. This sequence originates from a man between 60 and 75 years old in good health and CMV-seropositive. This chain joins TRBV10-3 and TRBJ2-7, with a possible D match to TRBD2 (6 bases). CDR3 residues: CAITPKGGEGVFSEQYF. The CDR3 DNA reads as TGTGCCATCACCCCTAAAGGAGGGGAAGGGGTCTTTTCCGAGCAGTACTTC.